This TCR beta chain was captured in a study of spatial heterogeneity in lung cancer. TCRdb passed the 5' RACE reads through MiXCR, listing each CDR3 protein once. The sample has about 47,000 distinct CDR3 sequences; about an eighth are singletons. As for time point: blood at routine non-recurrence follow-up after resection. Tumor, nontumor lung or frozen PBMC supplied whole RNA that was sequenced unsorted. V shed 4 bases and J 4 bases; nucleotides not matched to a gene: 5. Per the germline V gene, CDR1 is SGHTA and CDR2 is FQGTGA. This CDR3 is built from 15 residues. This clonotype showed up many times.

The gene calls are TRBV7-3 and TRBJ2-3, with 10 bases fitting TRBD2. The receptor was isolated from a male donor with early-stage non-small cell lung cancer. Here the sequenced sample was PBMCs, taken at follow-up. CDR3 bases: TGTGCCAGCAGCTCGAGCGGGAGGGTGTCAGATACGCAGTATTTT. Its protein product is CASSSSGRVSDTQYF.